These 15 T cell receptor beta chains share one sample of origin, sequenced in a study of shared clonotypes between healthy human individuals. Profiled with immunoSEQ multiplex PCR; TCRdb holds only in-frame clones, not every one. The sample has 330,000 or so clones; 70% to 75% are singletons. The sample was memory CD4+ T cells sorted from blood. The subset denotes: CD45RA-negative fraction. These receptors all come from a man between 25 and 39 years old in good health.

The CDR3 reads CASSHSHEQYF. The DNA of the CDR3 is TGTGCCAGCAGCCACAGCCACGAGCAGTACTTC. The chain couples TRBV14 to TRBJ2-7; no firm D call. The V end lost 3 bases, the J end lost 5 bases, and 5 bases lay between the germline ends. The CDR3 sequence is 11 residues long. The germline V gene encodes CDR1 SGHDN and CDR2 FVKESK.

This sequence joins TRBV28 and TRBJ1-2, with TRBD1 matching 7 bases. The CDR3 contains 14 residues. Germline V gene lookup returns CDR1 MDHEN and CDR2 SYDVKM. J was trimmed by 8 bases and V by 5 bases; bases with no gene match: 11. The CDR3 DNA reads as TGTGCCAGCAGTACCCCCGGGACAGTTCTCGGCTACACCTTC. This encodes CASSTPGTVLGYTF.

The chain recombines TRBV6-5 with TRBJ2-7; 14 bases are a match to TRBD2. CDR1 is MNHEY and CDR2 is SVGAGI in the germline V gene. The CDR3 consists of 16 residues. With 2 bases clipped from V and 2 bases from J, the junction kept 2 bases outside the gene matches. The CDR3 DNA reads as TGTGCCAGCAGTTACGGGACTAGCGGGAGTCCCTACGAGCAGTACTTC. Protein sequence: CASSYGTSGSPYEQYF.

The CDR3 DNA sequence: TGTGCCAGCAGCCGGACAGGGGATTTGGAACTGTTTTTT. Translated: CASSRTGDLELFF. The genes are TRBV6-5 and TRBJ1-4, with 9 bases aligning to TRBD1. This CDR3 contains 13 residues. V shed 6 bases and J 12 bases; nucleotides not matched to a gene: 8. Germline CDR1 reads MNHEY; CDR2 reads SVGAGI.

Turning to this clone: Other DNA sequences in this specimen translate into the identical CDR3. CDR3 DNA sequence: TGTGCCAGCAGTTCTGTCGGCTATGGCTACACCTTC. This encodes CASSSVGYGYTF. This sequence joins TRBV27 and TRBJ1-2; no clear D gene. Germline CDR1 and CDR2: MNHEY and SMNVEV (reference sequence). This CDR3 is built from 12 residues. Deletions cut 4 bases from V and 4 bases from J, with 7 bases between.

Here the CDR3 reads CASSAPGQGTDTQYF. As DNA, the CDR3 is TGCGCCAGCAGCGCCCCCGGGCAGGGCACAGATACGCAGTATTTT. The chain links TRBV5-1 to TRBJ2-3, with D unresolved. The CDR3 length is 15 residues. Germline CDR1 SGHRS, CDR2 YFSETQ. V lost 4 bases and J lost 1, with 13 bases in between. Complete variable domain (other parts from reference TRBV5-1 and TRBJ2-3): KAGVTQTPRYLIKTRGQQVTLSCSPISGHRSVSWYQQTPGQGLQFLFEYFSETQRNKGNFPGRFSGRQFSNSRSEMNVSTLELGDSALYLCASSAPGQGTDTQYFGPGTRLTVL.

The CDR3 protein is CASSSSSPGMNTEAFF. CDR3 DNA: TGTGCCAGCTCATCAAGTTCCCCCGGGATGAACACTGAAGCTTTCTTT. The chain uses TRBV18 and TRBJ1-1; D gene ambiguous. The CDR3 length is 16 residues. Trimming pared 5 bases from V and 0 bases from J, leaving 16 bases between. Germline CDR1 reads KGHSH; CDR2 reads LQKENI.

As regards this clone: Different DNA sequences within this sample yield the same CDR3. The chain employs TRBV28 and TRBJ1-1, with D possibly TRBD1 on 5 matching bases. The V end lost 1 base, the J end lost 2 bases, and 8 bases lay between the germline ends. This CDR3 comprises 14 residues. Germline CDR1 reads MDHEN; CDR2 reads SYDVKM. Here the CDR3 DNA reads TGTGCCAGCAGTTTATCTGGGACCAACACTGAAGCTTTCTTT. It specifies CASSLSGTNTEAFF.

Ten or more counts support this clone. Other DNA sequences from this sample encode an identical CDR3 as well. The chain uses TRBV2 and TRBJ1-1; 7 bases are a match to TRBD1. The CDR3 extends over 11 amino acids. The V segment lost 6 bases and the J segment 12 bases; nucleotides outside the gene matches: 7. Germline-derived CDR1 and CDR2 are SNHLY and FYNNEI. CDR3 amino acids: CASSPQGSTFF. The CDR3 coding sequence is TGTGCCAGCAGCCCACAGGGGTCGACTTTCTTT.

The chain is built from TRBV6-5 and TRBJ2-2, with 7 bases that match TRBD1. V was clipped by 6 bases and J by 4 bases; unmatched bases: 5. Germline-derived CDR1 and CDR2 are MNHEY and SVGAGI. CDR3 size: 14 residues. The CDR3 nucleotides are TGTGCCAGCAGCGAGAACAGGGGCACCGGGGAGCTGTTTTTT. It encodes CASSENRGTGELFF.

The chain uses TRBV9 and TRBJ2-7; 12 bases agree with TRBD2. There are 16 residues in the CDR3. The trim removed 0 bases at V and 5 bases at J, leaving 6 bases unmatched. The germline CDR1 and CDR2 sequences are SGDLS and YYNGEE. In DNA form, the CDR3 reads TGTGCCAGCAGCGTAGGGTCGCTAGCGGGAGGGAACGAGCAGTACTTC. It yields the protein CASSVGSLAGGNEQYF.

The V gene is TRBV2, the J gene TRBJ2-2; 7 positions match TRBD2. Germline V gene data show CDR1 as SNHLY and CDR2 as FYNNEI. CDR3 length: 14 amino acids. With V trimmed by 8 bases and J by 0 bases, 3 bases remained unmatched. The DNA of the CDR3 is TGTGCCAGCGGCAGCGGGGCGAACACCGGGGAGCTGTTTTTT. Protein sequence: CASGSGANTGELFF.

The CDR3 sequence: CASSTDPSQAKEEKLFF. In DNA, the CDR3 is TGTGCCAGCAGCACCGACCCCTCCCAGGCGAAGGAGGAAAAACTGTTTTTT. This chain connects TRBV25-1 to TRBJ1-4; D is unresolved. Trimming removed 6 bases at V and 8 bases at J, with 25 bases between. Germline V gene lookup returns CDR1 MGHDK and CDR2 SYGVNS. The CDR3 extends over 17 amino acids.

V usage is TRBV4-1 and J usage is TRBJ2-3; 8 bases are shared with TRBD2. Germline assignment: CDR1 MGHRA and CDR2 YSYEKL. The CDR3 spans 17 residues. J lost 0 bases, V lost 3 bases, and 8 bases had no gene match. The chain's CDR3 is CASSQKLLAASTDTQYF. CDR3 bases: TGCGCCAGCAGCCAGAAACTACTAGCGGCTAGCACAGATACGCAGTATTTT.

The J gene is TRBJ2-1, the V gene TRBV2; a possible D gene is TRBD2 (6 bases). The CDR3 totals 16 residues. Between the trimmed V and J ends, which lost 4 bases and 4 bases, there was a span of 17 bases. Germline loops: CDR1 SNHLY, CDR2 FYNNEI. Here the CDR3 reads CASSVEGPTRYNEQFF. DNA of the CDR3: TGTGCCAGCAGTGTAGAGGGCCCGACTAGGTACAATGAGCAGTTCTTC.